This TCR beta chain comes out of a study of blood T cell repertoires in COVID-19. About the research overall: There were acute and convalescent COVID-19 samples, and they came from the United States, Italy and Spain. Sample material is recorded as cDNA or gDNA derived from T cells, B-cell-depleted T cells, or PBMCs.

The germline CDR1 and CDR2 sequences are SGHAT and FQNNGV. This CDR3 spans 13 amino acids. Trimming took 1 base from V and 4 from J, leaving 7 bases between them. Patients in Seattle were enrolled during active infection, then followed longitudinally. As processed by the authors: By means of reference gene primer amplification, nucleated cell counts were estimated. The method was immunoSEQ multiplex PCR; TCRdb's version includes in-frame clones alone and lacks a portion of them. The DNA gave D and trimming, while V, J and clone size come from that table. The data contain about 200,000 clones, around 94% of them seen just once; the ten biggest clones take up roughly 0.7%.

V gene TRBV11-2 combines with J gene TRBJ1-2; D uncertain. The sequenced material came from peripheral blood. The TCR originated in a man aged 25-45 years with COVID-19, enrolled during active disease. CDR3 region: CASSLGQSYGYTF. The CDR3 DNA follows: TGTGCCAGCAGCTTAGGTCAGTCCTATGGCTACACCTTC.